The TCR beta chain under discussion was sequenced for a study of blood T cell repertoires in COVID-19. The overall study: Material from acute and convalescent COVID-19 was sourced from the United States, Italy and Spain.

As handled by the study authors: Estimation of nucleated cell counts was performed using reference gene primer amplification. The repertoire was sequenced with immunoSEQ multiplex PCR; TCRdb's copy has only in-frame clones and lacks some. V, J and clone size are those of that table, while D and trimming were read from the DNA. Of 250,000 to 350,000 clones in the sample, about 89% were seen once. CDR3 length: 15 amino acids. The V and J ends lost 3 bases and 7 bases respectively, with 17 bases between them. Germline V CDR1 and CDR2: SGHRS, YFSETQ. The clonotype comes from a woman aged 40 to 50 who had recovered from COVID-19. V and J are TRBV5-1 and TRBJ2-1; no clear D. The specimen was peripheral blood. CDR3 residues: CASSYQAPGFNEQFF. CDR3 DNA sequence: TGCGCCAGCAGCTATCAGGCCCCCGGTTTTAATGAGCAGTTCTTC.